Shown below are 10 T cell receptor beta chains from a single sample sequenced in a study of T cell responses to AZD1222 COVID-19 vaccine. Sequencing was performed with immunoSEQ multiplex PCR; in TCRdb, only in-frame clones are kept and a portion is missing. The sample holds 90,000 to 140,000 clones, 82% seen once. Here the sequenced sample was peripheral blood, taken on day 0 of AZD1222 vaccination. All receptors derive from an adult in good health.

The J gene is TRBJ1-3, the V gene TRBV19, with unresolved D. The CDR3 covers 18 residues. The V gene's germline CDR1 is LNHDA and CDR2 SQIVND (reference sequence). V shed 0 bases and J shed 0 bases, with 15 bases lying between them. The CDR3 DNA is TGTGCCAGTAGTATAGATCTGGTCAGTACGAGCTCTGGAAACACCATATATTTT. The encoded protein is CASSIDLVSTSSGNTIYF.

The J gene is TRBJ1-1, the V gene TRBV6-5, with TRBD1 as a possible D gene (6 bases). Germline CDR1 and CDR2: MNHEY and SVGAGI. With 4 bases removed from V and 7 bases from J, the gap between germline ends came to 19 bases. CDR3 length: 15 amino acids. The CDR3 sequence is CASSSQNRVRNEAFF. CDR3 nucleotides: TGTGCCAGCAGTTCCCAAAACAGGGTAAGGAATGAAGCTTTCTTT.

The chain combines TRBV21-1 with TRBJ1-2. TRBV21-1 is annotated as a pseudogene. CDR3 size: 17 residues. CDR3 region: CASSKEGRLSLWDGYTF. CDR3 sequence (DNA): TGTGCCAGCAGCAAAGAGGGCAGGCTATCGTTGTGGGATGGCTACACCTTC.

The chain combines TRBV5-1 with TRBJ1-2; D is ambiguous. The CDR3 sequence is 13 residues long. V shed 2 bases and J shed 4 bases, with 9 bases lying between them. From germline, CDR1 is SGHRS and CDR2 YFSETQ. CDR3 nucleotides: TGCGCCAGCAGCTTTGACAAGACCTATGGCTACACCTTC. Protein sequence: CASSFDKTYGYTF.

CDR3 DNA sequence: TGTGCCAGCGATGAAGGGGGGGCGCACCCTGGCTACACCTTC. Amino acids: CASDEGGAHPGYTF. The rearrangement joins TRBV7-2 to TRBJ1-2, with D possibly being TRBD1 (6 bases). V lost 8 bases and J 7 bases, leaving 20 bases between the germline ends. Germline CDR1 reads SGHTA; CDR2 reads FQGNSA. This CDR3 has 14 residues.

The gene calls are TRBV7-2 and TRBJ1-5; D is unresolved. The CDR3 contains 16 residues. CDR1 and CDR2 from the germline V gene are SGHTA and FQGNSA. Between the trimmed V and J ends, which lost 0 bases and 6 bases, there was a span of 15 bases. The CDR3 nucleotides are TGTGCCAGCAGCTTAGCGGTCGGGGTTGTAGGTCAGCCCCAGCATTTT. The encoded protein is CASSLAVGVVGQPQHF.

The chain is built from TRBV24-1 and TRBJ2-3; possibly TRBD1 for D (6 bases). The V end lost 4 bases, the J end lost 0 bases, and 13 bases lay between the germline ends. The germline V gene encodes CDR1 KGHDR and CDR2 SFDVKD. This CDR3 comprises 16 residues. The CDR3 loop reads CATSDSGQTSTDTQYF. In nucleotides, the CDR3 is TGTGCCACCAGTGACTCCGGACAGACTAGCACAGATACGCAGTATTTT.

The V and J genes are TRBV7-8 and TRBJ1-3; 7 nucleotides align to TRBD1. Looked up from germline, CDR1 is SGHVS and CDR2 is FQNEAQ. V lost 8 bases and J lost 4; bases outside the gene matches: 5. This CDR3 is built from 13 residues. The DNA of the CDR3 is TGTGCCAGCCGGGACAGCGCCGGAAACACCATATATTTT. Its translation: CASRDSAGNTIYF. Full variable domain (missing parts from reference TRBV7-8 and TRBJ1-3): GAGVSQSPRYKVAKRGQDVALRCDPISGHVSLFWYQQALGQGPEFLTYFQNEAQLDKSGLPSDRFFAERPEGSVSTLKIQRTQQEDSAVYLCASRDSAGNTIYFGEGSWLTVV.

CDR3 coding DNA: TGTGCCAGCAGCGTCGCGGAAGCGGGGGGGCAAGGTGAGCAGTTCTTC. Translated, it gives CASSVAEAGGQGEQFF. The chain recombines TRBV9 with TRBJ2-1, with 10 bases aligning to TRBD2. CDR3 length equals 16 residues. Losses at the gene ends were 2 bases for V and 9 bases for J; bases not matched to a gene: 11. Germline CDR1 and CDR2: SGDLS and YYNGEE.

The chain uses TRBV5-1 and TRBJ1-4, with D uncertain. CDR3 length: 15 residues. The V gene lost 3 bases and the J gene lost 0 bases, with 9 bases spanning the gap. Germline assignment: CDR1 SGHRS and CDR2 YFSETQ. CDR3: CASSSGRATNEKLFF. CDR3 coding DNA: TGCGCCAGCAGCTCAGGCAGAGCAACTAATGAAAAACTGTTTTTT.